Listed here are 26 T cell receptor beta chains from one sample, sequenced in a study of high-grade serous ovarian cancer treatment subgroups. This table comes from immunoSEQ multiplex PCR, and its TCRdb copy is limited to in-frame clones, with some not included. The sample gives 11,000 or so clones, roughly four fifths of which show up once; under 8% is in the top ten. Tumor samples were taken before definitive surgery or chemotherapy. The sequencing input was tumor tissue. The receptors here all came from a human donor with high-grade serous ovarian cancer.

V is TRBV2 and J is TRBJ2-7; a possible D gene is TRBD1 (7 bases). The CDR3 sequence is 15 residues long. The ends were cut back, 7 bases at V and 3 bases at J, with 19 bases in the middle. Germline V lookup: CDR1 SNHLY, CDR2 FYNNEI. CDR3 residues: CASNPVEGASYEQYF. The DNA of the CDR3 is TGTGCCAGCAACCCCGTGGAGGGGGCCAGCTACGAGCAGTACTTC.

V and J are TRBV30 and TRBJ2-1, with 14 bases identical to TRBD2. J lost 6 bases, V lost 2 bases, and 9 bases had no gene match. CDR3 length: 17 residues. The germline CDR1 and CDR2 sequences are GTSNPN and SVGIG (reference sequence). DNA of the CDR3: TGTGCCTGGAGTTCCGGGACTAGCGGGAGTGTAGGCAATGAGCAGTTCTTC. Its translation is CAWSSGTSGSVGNEQFF. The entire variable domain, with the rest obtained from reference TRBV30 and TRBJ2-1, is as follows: SQTIHQWPATLVQPVGSPLSLECTVEGTSNPNLYWYRQAAGRGLQLLFYSVGIGQISSEVPQNLSASRPQDRQFILSSKKLLLSDSGFYLCAWSSGTSGSVGNEQFFGPGTRLTVL.

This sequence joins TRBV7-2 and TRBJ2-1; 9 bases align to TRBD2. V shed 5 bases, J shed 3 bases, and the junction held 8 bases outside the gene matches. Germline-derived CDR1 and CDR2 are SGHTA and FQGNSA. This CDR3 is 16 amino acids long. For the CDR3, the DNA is TGTGCCAGCAGCCGTATCCCTAGCGGGGTCTACAATGAGCAGTTCTTC. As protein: CASSRIPSGVYNEQFF.

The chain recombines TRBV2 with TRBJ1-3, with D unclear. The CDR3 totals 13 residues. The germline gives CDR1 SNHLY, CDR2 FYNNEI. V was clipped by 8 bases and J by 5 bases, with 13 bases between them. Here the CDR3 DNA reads TGTGCCAGCCGAGGCCCCTCGAGAAACACCATATATTTT. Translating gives CASRGPSRNTIYF.

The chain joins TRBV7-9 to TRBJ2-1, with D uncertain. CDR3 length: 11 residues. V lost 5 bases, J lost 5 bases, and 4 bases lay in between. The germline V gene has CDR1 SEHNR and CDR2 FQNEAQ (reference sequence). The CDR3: CASSLNNEQFF. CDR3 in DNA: TGTGCCAGCAGCCTAAACAATGAGCAGTTCTTC. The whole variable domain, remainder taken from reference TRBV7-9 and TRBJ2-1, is DTGVSQNPRHKITKRGQNVTFRCDPISEHNRLYWYRQTLGQGPEFLTYFQNEAQLEKSRLLSDRFSAERPKGSFSTLEIQRTEQGDSAMYLCASSLNNEQFFGPGTRLTVL.

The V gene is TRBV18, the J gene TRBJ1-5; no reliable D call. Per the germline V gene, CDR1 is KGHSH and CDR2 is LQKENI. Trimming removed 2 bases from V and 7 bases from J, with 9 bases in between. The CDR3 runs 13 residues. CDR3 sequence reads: CASSPGESQPQHF. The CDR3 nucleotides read TGTGCCAGCTCACCAGGGGAAAGCCAGCCCCAGCATTTT.

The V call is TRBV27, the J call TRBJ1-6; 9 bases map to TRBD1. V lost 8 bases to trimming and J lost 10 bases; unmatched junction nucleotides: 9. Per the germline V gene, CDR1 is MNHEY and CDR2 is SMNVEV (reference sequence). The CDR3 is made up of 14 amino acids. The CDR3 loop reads CASCGRTGVSPLHF. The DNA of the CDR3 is TGTGCCAGCTGTGGGAGGACAGGGGTCTCACCCCTCCACTTT.

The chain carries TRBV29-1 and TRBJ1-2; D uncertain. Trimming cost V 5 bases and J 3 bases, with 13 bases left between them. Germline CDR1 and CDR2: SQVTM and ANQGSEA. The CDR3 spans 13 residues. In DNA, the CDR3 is TGCAGCGTTCTAAAGGCCGAACACTATGGCTACACCTTC. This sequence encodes CSVLKAEHYGYTF.

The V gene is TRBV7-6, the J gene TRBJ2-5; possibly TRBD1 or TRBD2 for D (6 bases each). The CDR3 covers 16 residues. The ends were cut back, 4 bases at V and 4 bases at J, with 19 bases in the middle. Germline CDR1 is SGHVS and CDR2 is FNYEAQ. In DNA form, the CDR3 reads TGTGCCAGCAGCTCCGGGACCCGAGGGGGAGGAGAGACCCAGTACTTC. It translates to CASSSGTRGGGETQYF.

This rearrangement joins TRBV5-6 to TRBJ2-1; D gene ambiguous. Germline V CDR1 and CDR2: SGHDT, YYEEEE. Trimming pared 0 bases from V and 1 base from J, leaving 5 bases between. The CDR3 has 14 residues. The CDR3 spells CASSLGPSYNEQFF. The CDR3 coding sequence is TGTGCCAGCAGCTTGGGACCTTCCTACAATGAGCAGTTCTTC.

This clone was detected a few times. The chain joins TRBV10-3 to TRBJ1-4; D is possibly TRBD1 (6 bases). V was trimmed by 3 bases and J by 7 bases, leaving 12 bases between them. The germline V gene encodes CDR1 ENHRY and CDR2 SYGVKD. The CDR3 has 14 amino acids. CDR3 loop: CAISDVLTGEKLFF. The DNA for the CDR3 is TGTGCCATCAGTGACGTCCTGACAGGTGAAAAACTGTTTTTT.

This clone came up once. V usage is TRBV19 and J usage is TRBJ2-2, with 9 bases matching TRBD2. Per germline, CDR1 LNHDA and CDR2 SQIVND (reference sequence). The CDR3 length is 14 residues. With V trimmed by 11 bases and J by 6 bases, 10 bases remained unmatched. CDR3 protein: CAPDGREGAGELFF. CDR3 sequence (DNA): TGTGCCCCGGATGGGCGGGAGGGGGCCGGGGAGCTGTTTTTT.

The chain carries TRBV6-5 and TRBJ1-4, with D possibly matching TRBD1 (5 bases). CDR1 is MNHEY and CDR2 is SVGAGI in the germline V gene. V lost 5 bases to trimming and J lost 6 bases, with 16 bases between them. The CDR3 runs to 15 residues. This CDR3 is CASSRRQNTYEKLFF. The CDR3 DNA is TGTGCCAGCAGTCGCCGACAGAATACTTATGAAAAACTGTTTTTT.

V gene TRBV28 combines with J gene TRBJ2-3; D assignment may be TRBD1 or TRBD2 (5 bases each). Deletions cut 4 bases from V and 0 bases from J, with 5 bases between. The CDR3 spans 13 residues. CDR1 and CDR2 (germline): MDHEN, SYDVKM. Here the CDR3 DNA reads TGTGCCAGCAGTTGGGACAGCACAGATACGCAGTATTTT. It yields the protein CASSWDSTDTQYF.

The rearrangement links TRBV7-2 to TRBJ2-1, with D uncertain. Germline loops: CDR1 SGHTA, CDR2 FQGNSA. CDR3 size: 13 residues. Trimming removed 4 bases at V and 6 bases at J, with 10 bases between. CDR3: CASSWGWGNEQFF. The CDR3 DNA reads TGTGCCAGCAGCTGGGGTTGGGGCAATGAGCAGTTCTTC.

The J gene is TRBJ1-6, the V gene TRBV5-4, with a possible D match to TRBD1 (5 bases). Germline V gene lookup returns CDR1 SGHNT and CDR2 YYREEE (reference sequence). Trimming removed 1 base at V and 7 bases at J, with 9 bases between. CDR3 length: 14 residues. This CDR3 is CASSLRQPNSPLHF. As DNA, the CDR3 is TGTGCCAGCAGCTTGAGACAGCCAAATTCACCCCTCCACTTT. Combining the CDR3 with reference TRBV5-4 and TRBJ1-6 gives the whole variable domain ETGVTQSPTHLIKTRGQQVTLRCSSQSGHNTVSWYQQALGQGPQFIFQYYREEENGRGNFPPRFSGLQFPNYSSELNVNALELDDSALYLCASSLRQPNSPLHFGNGTRLTVT.

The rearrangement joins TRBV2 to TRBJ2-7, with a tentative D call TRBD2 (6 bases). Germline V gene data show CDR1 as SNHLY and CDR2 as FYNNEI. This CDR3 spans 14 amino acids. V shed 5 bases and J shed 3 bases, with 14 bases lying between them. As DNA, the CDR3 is TGTGCCAGCAGTAGGACGCGGGGACTCTACGAGCAGTACTTC. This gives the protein CASSRTRGLYEQYF.

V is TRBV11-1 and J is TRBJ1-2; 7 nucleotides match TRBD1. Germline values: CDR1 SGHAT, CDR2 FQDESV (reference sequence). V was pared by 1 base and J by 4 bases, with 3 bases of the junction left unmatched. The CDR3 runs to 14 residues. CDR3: CASSLGGTAYGYTF. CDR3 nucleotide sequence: TGTGCCAGCAGCTTAGGTGGGACAGCCTATGGCTACACCTTC.

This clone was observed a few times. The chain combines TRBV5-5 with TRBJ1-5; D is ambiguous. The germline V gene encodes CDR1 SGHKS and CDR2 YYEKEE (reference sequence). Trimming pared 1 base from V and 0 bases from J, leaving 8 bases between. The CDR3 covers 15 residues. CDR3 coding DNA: TGTGCCAGCAGCTTGAGCCCCGGTAGCAATCAGCCCCAGCATTTT. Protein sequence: CASSLSPGSNQPQHF.

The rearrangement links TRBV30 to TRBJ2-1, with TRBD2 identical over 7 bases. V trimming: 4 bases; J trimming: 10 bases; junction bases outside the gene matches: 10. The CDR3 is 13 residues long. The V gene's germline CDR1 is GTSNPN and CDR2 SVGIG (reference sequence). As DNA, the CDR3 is TGTGCCTGGACGGGGGGTTATCGGCCAGAGCAGTTCTTC. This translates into CAWTGGYRPEQFF. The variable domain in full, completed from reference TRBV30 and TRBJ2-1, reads SQTIHQWPATLVQPVGSPLSLECTVEGTSNPNLYWYRQAAGRGLQLLFYSVGIGQISSEVPQNLSASRPQDRQFILSSKKLLLSDSGFYLCAWTGGYRPEQFFGPGTRLTVL.

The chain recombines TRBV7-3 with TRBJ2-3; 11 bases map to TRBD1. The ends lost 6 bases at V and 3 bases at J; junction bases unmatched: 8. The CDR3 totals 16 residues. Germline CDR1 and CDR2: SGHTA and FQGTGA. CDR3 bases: TGTGCCAGCAGATCTCGGACAGGGGGCAAGACAGATACGCAGTATTTT. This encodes CASRSRTGGKTDTQYF.

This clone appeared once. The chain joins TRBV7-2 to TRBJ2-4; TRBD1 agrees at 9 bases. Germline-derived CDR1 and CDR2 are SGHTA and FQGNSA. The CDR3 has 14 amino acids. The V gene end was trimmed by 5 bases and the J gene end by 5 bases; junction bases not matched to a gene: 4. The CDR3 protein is CASSPYRGQNIQYF. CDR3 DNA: TGTGCCAGCAGCCCCTACAGGGGGCAAAACATTCAGTACTTC.

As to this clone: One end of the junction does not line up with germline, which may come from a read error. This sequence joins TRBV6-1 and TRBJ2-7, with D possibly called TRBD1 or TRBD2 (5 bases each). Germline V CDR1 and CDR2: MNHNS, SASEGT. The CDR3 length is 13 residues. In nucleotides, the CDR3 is TGTGCCATCAGTGGGACGGTAAGCTACGAGCAGTACTTC. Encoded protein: CAISGTVSYEQYF.

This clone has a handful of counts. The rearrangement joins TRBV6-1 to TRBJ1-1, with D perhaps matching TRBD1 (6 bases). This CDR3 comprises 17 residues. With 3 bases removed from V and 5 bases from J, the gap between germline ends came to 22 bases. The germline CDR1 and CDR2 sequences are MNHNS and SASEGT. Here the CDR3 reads CASSDPQGQGIKTEAFF. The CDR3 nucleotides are TGTGCCAGCAGTGACCCCCAGGGGCAGGGCATAAAGACTGAAGCTTTCTTT.

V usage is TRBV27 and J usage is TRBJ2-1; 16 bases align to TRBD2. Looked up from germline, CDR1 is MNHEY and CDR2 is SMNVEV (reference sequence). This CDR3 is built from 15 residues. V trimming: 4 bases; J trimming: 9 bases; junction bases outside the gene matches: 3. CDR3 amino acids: CASSSGLAGGSEQFF. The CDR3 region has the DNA TGTGCCAGCAGTTCGGGACTAGCGGGAGGGTCTGAGCAGTTCTTC.

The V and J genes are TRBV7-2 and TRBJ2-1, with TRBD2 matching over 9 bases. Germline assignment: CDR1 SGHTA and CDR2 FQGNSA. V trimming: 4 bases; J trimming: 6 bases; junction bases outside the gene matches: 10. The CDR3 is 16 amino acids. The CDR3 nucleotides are TGTGCCAGCAGCTCTTACGTCCTAGCGGGACTCAATGAGCAGTTCTTC. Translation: CASSSYVLAGLNEQFF.